These 26 T cell receptor beta chains originate from one sample sequenced in a study of control samples from healthy donors and cancer patients (dated by TCRdb to about 2020). Libraries were prepared through the immunoSEQ multiplex PCR assay. What TCRdb holds here is the immuneACCESS table cut down to in-frame rearrangements. Part of the clones is not present; checked against another copy, under half of the missing clones reflect an unresolved V gene, and the others are unexplained. This sample holds some 99,000 clones; around nine tenths were observed only once. 4.4% of the sample rests with the top ten. The sequencing sample was made of blood. These receptors originate from a human donor in good health. The donor label of this sample is uncertain.

The chain couples TRBV27 to TRBJ1-2; D may be TRBD1 (6 bases). CDR1 and CDR2 (germline): MNHEY, SMNVEV (reference sequence). The V end lost 3 bases, the J end lost 4 bases, and 9 bases lay between the germline ends. CDR3 length equals 13 residues. The CDR3 coding sequence is TGTGCCAGCAGTTTTCCGGGGGCCTATGGCTACACCTTC. Translation: CASSFPGAYGYTF.

The chain links TRBV1 to TRBJ2-3; TRBD2, the table's D call, was not compared with the DNA. TRBV1 is classified as a pseudogene. The CDR3 has 16 residues. CDR3 region: CTSSQVTCALTDTQYF. The CDR3 DNA reads as TGCACCAGCAGCCAGGTTACTTGTGCCCTCACAGATACGCAGTATTTT.

This clone was found a few times. CDR3 sequence: CASAVDSHNEQFF. The CDR3 DNA is TGTGCCAGCGCTGTCGACAGCCACAATGAGCAGTTCTTC. This chain uses TRBV6-5 with TRBJ2-1; tentatively, D is TRBD1 (5 bases). The CDR3 is 13 amino acids. The V end was cut by 8 bases, the J end by 5 bases, with 13 bases between. Germline V lookup: CDR1 MNHEY, CDR2 SVGAGI.

This chain joins TRBV19 and TRBJ1-2; 11 bases map to TRBD1. Losses at the gene ends were 7 bases for V and 4 bases for J; bases not matched to a gene: 5. The CDR3 has 14 amino acids. Germline V gives CDR1 LNHDA, CDR2 SQIVND (reference sequence). CDR3 nucleotide sequence: TGTGCCAGTACGGGACAGGGGGTCGGCTATGGCTACACCTTC. Residues: CASTGQGVGYGYTF.

The chain combines TRBV25-1 with TRBJ2-1; 7 bases align to TRBD2. The germline V gene has CDR1 MGHDK and CDR2 SYGVNS. The J segment lost 0 bases and the V segment lost 3 bases, leaving 5 bases of the junction unmatched. This CDR3 is 16 amino acids long. The CDR3 loop reads CASSDQQRGSYNEQFF. Here the CDR3 DNA reads TGTGCCAGCAGTGACCAACAGCGGGGCTCCTACAATGAGCAGTTCTTC.

This sequence joins TRBV13 and TRBJ2-7; 9 bases match TRBD1. Germline CDR1 and CDR2: PRHDT and FYEKMQ (reference sequence). V shed 5 bases, J shed 5 bases, and the junction held 13 bases outside the gene matches. There are 16 residues in the CDR3. The CDR3 region is CASSLTTTGGGDEQYF. The CDR3 DNA follows: TGTGCCAGCAGCCTCACTACGACAGGGGGTGGGGACGAGCAGTACTTC.

The chain carries TRBV2 and TRBJ2-5, with 12 bases fitting TRBD1. Germline-derived CDR1 and CDR2 are SNHLY and FYNNEI. The CDR3 runs 18 residues. Losses at the gene ends were 1 base for V and 2 bases for J; bases not matched to a gene: 8. This chain's CDR3 is CASSEVRDRGLGQETQYF. The DNA of the CDR3 is TGTGCCAGCAGTGAAGTCCGGGACAGGGGGCTTGGTCAAGAGACCCAGTACTTC.

The V and J genes are TRBV19 and TRBJ1-6; weak D call: TRBD1 (5 bases). Germline CDR1 reads LNHDA; CDR2 reads SQIVND (reference sequence). This CDR3 is built from 15 residues. The germline V and J ends were trimmed by 3 bases and 7 bases, with 13 bases remaining between them. The CDR3 DNA reads as TGTGCCAGTAGTATCGGCAGGGTAGGCAATTCACCCCTCCACTTT. Its translation is CASSIGRVGNSPLHF.

The gene calls are TRBV30 and TRBJ1-3, with D possibly being TRBD1 (5 bases). V lost 0 bases and J 2 bases, leaving 8 bases between the germline ends. The CDR3 runs 14 residues. CDR1 and CDR2 (germline): GTSNPN, SVGIG (reference sequence). The CDR3: CAWSVKGTGNTIYF. The DNA of the CDR3 is TGTGCCTGGAGTGTAAAGGGGACTGGAAACACCATATATTTT.

The rearrangement uses TRBV6-2 or TRBV6-3 and TRBJ1-1; no reliable D call. The CDR3 loop spans 14 amino acids. Germline V gives CDR1 MNHEY, CDR2 SVGEGT. Trimming pared 4 bases from V and 1 base from J, leaving 10 bases between. This CDR3 reads CASSFQETNTEAFF. CDR3 coding DNA: TGTGCCAGCAGTTTTCAGGAAACGAACACTGAAGCTTTCTTT.

CDR3 nucleotide sequence: TGTGCCAGCAGCCAAGAGAAGGGGCAGGATGGCTACACCTTC. This encodes CASSQEKGQDGYTF. The chain recombines TRBV3-1 (or the pseudogene TRBV3-2) with TRBJ1-2; D is perhaps TRBD1 (5 bases). The CDR3 length is 14 residues. Trimming left V 0 bases short and J 6 bases short, with 11 bases between. Germline CDR1 and CDR2: LGHDT and YNNKEL (reference sequence).

This clone appeared once. The chain joins TRBV19 to TRBJ2-2; D is undetermined. The germline V gene encodes CDR1 LNHDA and CDR2 SQIVND (reference sequence). V lost 2 bases and J 4 bases, leaving 14 bases between the germline ends. CDR3 size: 16 residues. For the CDR3, the DNA is TGTGCCAGTAGTATAATCCCACAGATGGGCACCGGGGAGCTGTTTTTT. Encoded protein: CASSIIPQMGTGELFF. Supplemented by reference TRBV19 and TRBJ2-2, the full variable domain reads DGGITQSPKYLFRKEGQNVTLSCEQNLNHDAMYWYRQDPGQGLRLIYYSQIVNDFQKGDIAEGYSVSREKKESFPLTVTSAQKNPTAFYLCASSIIPQMGTGELFFGEGSRLTVL.

The rearrangement links TRBV7-9 to TRBJ2-5; 7 bases match TRBD1. J was trimmed by 3 bases and V by 3 bases; bases with no gene match: 7. The CDR3 runs 15 residues. CDR1 and CDR2 (germline): SEHNR, FQNEAQ (reference sequence). For the CDR3, the DNA is TGTGCCAGCAGCTTGGTATTGGGACAGAAAGAGACCCAGTACTTC. This sequence encodes CASSLVLGQKETQYF.

The V and J genes are TRBV18 and TRBJ1-2; TRBD1 might be the D (5 bases). Germline V gene sequence: CDR1 KGHSH, CDR2 LQKENI. The CDR3 is 15 amino acids. Trimming took off 3 bases at V and 4 bases at J, with 15 bases between the two ends. CDR3 in DNA: TGTGCCAGCTCACCGGCGAAGGGGCACGGCTATGGCTACACCTTC. Its translation: CASSPAKGHGYGYTF.

This rearrangement joins TRBV30 to TRBJ2-3; D is perhaps TRBD1 (6 bases). CDR1 GTSNPN and CDR2 SVGIG come from the germline V gene (reference sequence). V was trimmed by 5 bases and J by 2 bases, leaving 11 bases between them. The CDR3 runs to 13 residues. The CDR3 here is CAWQGSNTDTQYF. CDR3 bases: TGTGCCTGGCAGGGGTCGAACACAGATACGCAGTATTTT.

The chain joins TRBV24-1 to TRBJ1-6; D is uncertain. V was trimmed by 5 bases and J by 7 bases, leaving 11 bases between them. This CDR3 is 14 amino acids long. In germline, CDR1 is KGHDR, CDR2 SFDVKD. The CDR3 DNA reads as TGTGCCACCAGTGGAGAGGGTTGGAATTCACCCCTCCACTTT. Its protein is CATSGEGWNSPLHF.

The chain is built from TRBV5-1 and TRBJ2-1; weak D call: TRBD1 (5 bases). The CDR3 loop spans 16 amino acids. Germline V gene sequence: CDR1 SGHRS, CDR2 YFSETQ. V was trimmed by 0 bases and J by 0 bases, leaving 10 bases between them. CDR3 nucleotide sequence: TGCGCCAGCAGCTTGGTGCAGGGAAGCTCCTACAATGAGCAGTTCTTC. This codes for CASSLVQGSSYNEQFF.

The chain combines TRBV19 with TRBJ2-3; 8 bases are shared with TRBD2. This CDR3 contains 14 residues. Germline CDR1 LNHDA, CDR2 SQIVND (reference sequence). The V gene end was trimmed by 7 bases and the J gene end by 2 bases; junction bases not matched to a gene: 5. The CDR3 sequence is CASKTGGNTDTQYF. DNA of the CDR3: TGTGCCAGTAAAACGGGGGGGAACACAGATACGCAGTATTTT.

The chain joins TRBV18 to TRBJ1-1; no clear D gene. The germline V gene has CDR1 KGHSH and CDR2 LQKENI. Trimming shortened V by 7 bases and J by 5 bases, and 20 bases separated the two germline ends. The CDR3 contains 15 residues. CDR3 residues: CASWPTTGFATEAFF. The DNA for the CDR3 is TGTGCCAGCTGGCCTACGACGGGCTTTGCGACTGAAGCTTTCTTT.

The rearrangement joins TRBV6-1 to TRBJ1-1; possibly TRBD1 for D (5 bases). The CDR3 covers 13 residues. The germline gives CDR1 MNHNS, CDR2 SASEGT. Trimming shortened V by 1 base and J by 8 bases, and 11 bases separated the two germline ends. CDR3 bases: TGTGCCAGCAGTGAAGTCCAGGGCATCGAAGCTTTCTTT. Its protein is CASSEVQGIEAFF.

The chain couples TRBV18 to TRBJ1-4; D is unclear. V dropped 4 bases and J dropped 4 bases, with 13 bases sitting between them. This CDR3 is built from 15 residues. CDR1 and CDR2 (germline): KGHSH, LQKENI. CDR3 nucleotides: TGTGCCAGCTCACAAGGGCGAAATAGTAATGAAAAACTGTTTTTT. It is translated as CASSQGRNSNEKLFF.

The CDR3 here is CASSQVGSGANVLTF. In nucleotides, the CDR3 is TGTGCCAGCAGCCAAGTCGGATCTGGGGCCAACGTCCTGACTTTC. The chain combines TRBV14 with TRBJ2-6; D is ambiguous. The CDR3 contains 15 residues. Trimming took 1 base from V and 1 from J, leaving 5 bases between them. Per germline, CDR1 SGHDN and CDR2 FVKESK.

This clone was counted a single time. The gene calls are TRBV11-2 and TRBJ2-7, with a possible D match to TRBD2 (6 bases). V was trimmed by 5 bases and J by 2 bases, leaving 13 bases between them. The CDR3 consists of 14 residues. From germline, CDR1 is SGHAT and CDR2 FQNNGV. The CDR3, as DNA: TGTGCCAGCAGCCCCCTTAGCGGAACCTACGAGCAGTACTTC. It codes for CASSPLSGTYEQYF.

The genes are TRBV5-1 and TRBJ1-3, with a tentative D call TRBD1 (6 bases). Germline values: CDR1 SGHRS, CDR2 YFSETQ. The CDR3 is 15 residues long. The V and J ends lost 4 bases and 0 bases respectively, with 11 bases between them. The CDR3 is CASSRGQTSGNTIYF. CDR3 coding DNA: TGCGCCAGCAGCCGCGGACAGACCTCTGGAAACACCATATATTTT.

The table lists this clone with a count of one. The chain combines TRBV6-5 with TRBJ1-5, with unresolved D. The CDR3 sequence is 11 residues long. Trimming removed 6 bases at V and 5 bases at J, with 5 bases between. Germline CDR1 reads MNHEY; CDR2 reads SVGAGI. The DNA of the CDR3 is TGTGCCAGCAGCCATTATCAGCCCCAGCATTTT. It yields the protein CASSHYQPQHF.

J is TRBJ2-7 and V is TRBV29-1; D is ambiguous. This CDR3 has 13 residues. Trimming removed 8 bases from V and 3 bases from J, with 17 bases in between. The germline V gene has CDR1 SQVTM and CDR2 ANQGSEA. This CDR3 is CSFVGLDRYEQYF. CDR3 DNA: TGCAGCTTCGTGGGGTTAGACCGCTACGAGCAGTACTTC.